The 15 T cell receptor beta chains below all came from one sample that was sequenced in a study of OX40 agonist ivuxolimab in advanced cancers. The assay was immunoSEQ multiplex PCR, and TCRdb's table has in-frame clones only and misses some. The profile shows approximately 57,000 clones, roughly four fifths of them singletons. The sample was CD4+ or CD8+ T cells sorted from blood, taken in a trial of the OX40 agonist ivuxolimab. The receptors come from an adult with an advanced solid tumor such as melanoma, head and neck, liver or kidney cancer.

The chain has TRBV6-1 and TRBJ2-2; D is possibly TRBD1 or TRBD2 (5 bases each). Trimming removed 3 bases at V and 7 bases at J, with 12 bases between. The germline V gene has CDR1 MNHNS and CDR2 SASEGT. There are 14 residues in the CDR3. This CDR3 is CASSERGGNGELFF. The CDR3 DNA reads as TGTGCCAGCAGTGAGAGGGGTGGAAACGGGGAGCTGTTTTTT.

The chain carries TRBV5-1 and TRBJ2-1; 13 bases line up with TRBD2. V shed 3 bases and J 0 bases; nucleotides not matched to a gene: 6. From germline, CDR1 is SGHRS and CDR2 YFSETQ. The CDR3 has 18 residues. The CDR3 region has the DNA TGCGCCAGCAGCTCGACTAGCGGGGGGATGAGCTCCTACAATGAGCAGTTCTTC. Translated: CASSSTSGGMSSYNEQFF.

This chain joins TRBV6-1 and TRBJ1-3; 7 bases are a match to TRBD1. In germline, CDR1 is MNHNS, CDR2 SASEGT. Trimming took 5 bases from V and 3 from J; bases not matched to a gene: 4. The CDR3 spans 14 residues. Here the CDR3 reads CASSPTGNGNTIYF. The CDR3 coding sequence is TGTGCCAGCAGTCCGACAGGGAATGGAAACACCATATATTTT.

The V and J genes are TRBV6-1 and TRBJ1-6; maybe TRBD1 (6 bases). CDR1 MNHNS and CDR2 SASEGT come from the germline V gene. The V gene lost 3 bases and the J gene lost 8 bases, with 14 bases spanning the gap. There are 15 residues in the CDR3. Here the CDR3 DNA reads TGTGCCAGCAGTGAGTGGGGGGCACCTGATTCACCCCTCCACTTT. Protein product: CASSEWGAPDSPLHF.

This clone was counted only a few times. The J gene is TRBJ2-3, the V gene TRBV4-1, with 9 bases matching TRBD2. V lost 2 bases to trimming and J lost 0 bases; unmatched junction nucleotides: 0. From germline, CDR1 is MGHRA and CDR2 YSYEKL. This CDR3 is 15 amino acids long. The DNA for the CDR3 is TGCGCCAGCAGCCAACTAGCGGGGAGCACAGATACGCAGTATTTT. Protein sequence: CASSQLAGSTDTQYF.

This clone was counted a few times. This chain uses TRBV6-6 with TRBJ2-3, with a weak D call TRBD2 (5 bases). V was pared by 4 bases and J by 0 bases, with 14 bases between. This CDR3 region has 16 residues. In germline, CDR1 is MNHNY, CDR2 SVGAGI (reference sequence). DNA of the CDR3: TGTGCCAGCAGTTCTAGCCCTCAGAAAAGCACAGATACGCAGTATTTT. Protein sequence: CASSSSPQKSTDTQYF.

The chain employs TRBV5-1 and TRBJ2-7, with TRBD1 identical over 8 bases. The CDR3 covers 13 residues. From germline, CDR1 is SGHRS and CDR2 YFSETQ. Trimming at V came to 4 bases and at J to 5 bases, leaving 5 bases not matched to a gene. As DNA, the CDR3 is TGCGCCAGCAGCCAACAGGGGGTCCACGAGCAGTACTTC. It codes for CASSQQGVHEQYF.

Here the CDR3 reads CASSQAASYGYTF. CDR3 nucleotide sequence: TGTGCCAGTTCTCAGGCCGCGAGCTATGGCTACACCTTC. The chain employs TRBV6-5 and TRBJ1-2; D call uncertain. Trimming removed 9 bases from V and 4 bases from J, with 15 bases in between. This CDR3 is 13 amino acids long. Looked up from germline, CDR1 is MNHEY and CDR2 is SVGAGI.

The rearrangement joins TRBV21-1 to TRBJ2-3; TRBD2, the table's D call, lacks a check against the DNA. TRBV21-1 is listed as a pseudogene. The CDR3 spans 18 residues. CDR3 DNA sequence: TGTGCCAGCAGCAAACTCGACGGGGGGAAGACTAGCACAGATACGCAGTATTTT. Translated: CASSKLDGGKTSTDTQYF.

The V call is TRBV4-2, the J call TRBJ1-5; possibly TRBD1 for D (6 bases). CDR3 size: 16 residues. CDR1 and CDR2 from the germline V gene are LGHNA and YNFKEQ. V gave up 0 bases and J gave up 6 bases, with 15 bases separating them. In nucleotides, the CDR3 is TGTGCCAGCAGCCAAGAAGATTCCAGGGGCCCTCAGCCCCAGCATTTT. It translates to CASSQEDSRGPQPQHF.

The chain combines TRBV15 with TRBJ2-2; 9 nucleotides line up with TRBD2. CDR3 size: 13 residues. The trim removed 6 bases at V and 6 bases at J, leaving 2 bases unmatched. Germline V gene data show CDR1 as LNHNV and CDR2 as YYDKDF (reference sequence). The CDR3 reads CATSSSGAGELFF. CDR3 bases: TGTGCCACCAGTTCTAGCGGGGCCGGGGAGCTGTTTTTT.

The V gene is TRBV2, the J gene TRBJ1-6; 8 bases align to TRBD1. The CDR3 has 16 amino acids. Trimming removed 6 bases from V and 5 bases from J; junction bases left unmatched: 9. Germline loops: CDR1 SNHLY, CDR2 FYNNEI. The CDR3 DNA follows: TGTGCCAGCAGGCCCCGGACAGGGTACCATAATTCACCCCTCCACTTT. It yields the protein CASRPRTGYHNSPLHF. Full variable domain (missing parts from reference TRBV2 and TRBJ1-6): EPEVTQTPSHQVTQMGQEVILRCVPISNHLYFYWYRQILGQKVEFLVSFYNNEISEKSEIFDDQFSVERPDGSNFTLKIRSTKLEDSAMYFCASRPRTGYHNSPLHFGNGTRLTVT.

V and J are TRBV11-2 and TRBJ2-7, with 10 nucleotides matching TRBD1. The V gene end was trimmed by 4 bases and the J gene end by 2 bases; junction bases not matched to a gene: 5. CDR3 length: 15 amino acids. Germline V CDR1 and CDR2: SGHAT, FQNNGV. This CDR3 reads CASSSSTGGTYEQYF. CDR3 nucleotides: TGTGCCAGCAGCTCGTCGACAGGGGGCACCTACGAGCAGTACTTC.

The chain carries TRBV4-2 and TRBJ2-3, with 12 bases lining up with TRBD2. In germline, CDR1 is LGHNA, CDR2 YNFKEQ. J was trimmed by 4 bases and V by 0 bases; bases with no gene match: 8. This CDR3 comprises 18 residues. The chain's CDR3 is CASSQEASGGAVSDTQYF. The CDR3 DNA follows: TGTGCCAGCAGCCAAGAGGCTAGCGGGGGGGCCGTTTCAGATACGCAGTATTTT.

The chain has TRBV27 and TRBJ1-1; 7 nucleotides match TRBD1. Trimming at V came to 0 bases and at J to 5 bases, leaving 3 bases not matched to a gene. From germline, CDR1 is MNHEY and CDR2 SMNVEV (reference sequence). This CDR3 contains 14 residues. The chain's CDR3 is CASSLSGGRTEAFF. For the CDR3, the DNA is TGTGCCAGCAGTTTATCAGGGGGCAGAACTGAAGCTTTCTTT.